The 23 T cell receptor beta chains below all came from one sample that was sequenced in a study of CD8 T cells in Susac syndrome. RNA totalling about 0.45 to 1 ug underwent reverse transcription with random hexamers. A single record per CDR3 protein comes from TCRdb applying MiXCR to the immunoSEQ multiplex PCR reads. The profile covers roughly 80,000 distinct CDR3 sequences, with about 91% appearing a single time and less than 0.6% taken by the ten largest. Input material: CD8+ T cells from PBMCs. The receptors derive from a human donor with multiple sclerosis.

This rearrangement joins TRBV5-6 to TRBJ2-7, with D unclear. CDR3 length equals 13 residues. V lost 4 bases and J lost 3, with 11 bases in between. Germline CDR1 is SGHDT and CDR2 is YYEEEE. CDR3: CASSQDRFYEQYF. The CDR3 coding sequence is TGTGCCAGCAGCCAGGACCGATTCTACGAGCAGTACTTC.

The J gene is TRBJ2-1, the V gene TRBV11-2; D unclear. The CDR3 spans 14 residues. The germline V and J ends were trimmed by 2 bases and 0 bases, with 5 bases remaining between them. CDR1 is SGHAT and CDR2 is FQNNGV in the germline V gene. The CDR3 loop is CASSLLDSYNEQFF. For the CDR3, the DNA is TGTGCCAGCAGCTTACTGGACTCCTACAATGAGCAGTTCTTC. The complete variable domain, with remaining parts taken from reference TRBV11-2 and TRBJ2-1, reads EAGVAQSPRYKIIEKRQSVAFWCNPISGHATLYWYQQILGQGPKLLIQFQNNGVVDDSQLPKDRFSAERLKGVDSTLKIQPAKLEDSAVYLCASSLLDSYNEQFFGPGTRLTVL.

The CDR3 here is CSARLSMGYEQFF. The CDR3 bases are TGCAGTGCTAGGCTTTCCATGGGCTATGAGCAGTTCTTC. V is TRBV20-1 and J is TRBJ2-1; D gene uncertain. Trimming removed 3 bases at V and 8 bases at J, with 14 bases between. Germline CDR1 and CDR2: DFQATT and SNEGSKA (reference sequence). The CDR3 is 13 residues long.

This clonotype showed up just once. The V call is TRBV7-3, the J call TRBJ1-2, with no clear D. This CDR3 spans 14 amino acids. Germline V gene sequence: CDR1 SGHTA, CDR2 FQGTGA. Between the trimmed V and J ends, which lost 5 bases and 4 bases, there was a span of 14 bases. CDR3 nucleotide sequence: TGTGCCAGCAGCGACTCCGGGATGGCCTATGGCTACACCTTC. The encoded protein is CASSDSGMAYGYTF.

This clonotype was seen only once. V and J are TRBV6-5 and TRBJ1-1; D is unclear. V lost 6 bases and J 4 bases, leaving 12 bases between the germline ends. The CDR3 totals 13 residues. The germline gives CDR1 MNHEY, CDR2 SVGAGI. The CDR3 here is CASSPAGTTEAFF. Written as DNA, the CDR3 is TGTGCCAGCAGCCCCGCGGGTACCACTGAAGCTTTCTTT.

This clonotype was detected only once. V and J are TRBV12-3 or TRBV12-4 and TRBJ2-7; 9 nucleotides agree with TRBD2. This CDR3 is built from 15 residues. Losses at the gene ends were 7 bases for V and 1 base for J; bases not matched to a gene: 8. The DNA of the CDR3 is TGTGCCAGCACCTACTCGGGACTAGCATCCTACGAGCAGTACTTC. Its translation: CASTYSGLASYEQYF.

V gene TRBV27 combines with J gene TRBJ2-2; D gene unclear. Germline V lookup: CDR1 MNHEY, CDR2 SMNVEV (reference sequence). V was trimmed by 0 bases and J by 5 bases, leaving 4 bases between them. The length of the CDR3 is 13 residues. CDR3 residues: CASSLSLTGELFF. The CDR3 DNA sequence: TGTGCCAGCAGTTTATCGTTAACCGGGGAGCTGTTTTTT.

This chain links TRBV20-1 with TRBJ2-7; TRBD1 matches 8 bases. Germline V lookup: CDR1 DFQATT, CDR2 SNEGSKA (reference sequence). V shed 0 bases, J shed 3 bases, and the junction held 7 bases outside the gene matches. The CDR3 has 15 amino acids. For the CDR3, the DNA is TGCAGTGCTAGAGAAAGGGACAGGTACTTCTACGAGCAGTACTTC. It is translated as CSARERDRYFYEQYF.

The chain couples TRBV29-1 to TRBJ1-2; maybe TRBD1 (5 bases). CDR3 length: 13 amino acids. CDR1 and CDR2 from the germline V gene are SQVTM and ANQGSEA. The germline V and J ends were trimmed by 4 bases and 4 bases, with 13 bases remaining between them. The CDR3 protein is CSVGFGTVYGYTF. The CDR3 DNA sequence: TGCAGCGTTGGCTTCGGGACGGTCTATGGCTACACCTTC.

The chain recombines TRBV12-3 or TRBV12-4 with TRBJ2-7, with D perhaps TRBD1 or TRBD2 (5 bases each). CDR3 size: 17 residues. Trimming left V 4 bases short and J 0 bases short, with 19 bases between. The CDR3 nucleotides are TGTGCCAGCAGTTATCTTGGGCCGGGACCGAACTCCTACGAGCAGTACTTC. Its translation is CASSYLGPGPNSYEQYF.

This chain links TRBV9 with TRBJ2-7; possible D gene TRBD2, 6 bases. The V end lost 3 bases, the J end lost 6 bases, and 16 bases lay between the germline ends. CDR1 SGDLS and CDR2 YYNGEE come from the germline V gene. This CDR3 comprises 14 residues. The CDR3 nucleotides read TGTGCCAGCAGCGGGGAGGCTTCCTTGGGCGAGCAGTACTTC. This translates into CASSGEASLGEQYF.

The gene calls are TRBV4-3 and TRBJ1-3, with 8 bases fitting TRBD1. V lost 3 bases and J lost 6; bases outside the gene matches: 10. The CDR3 runs to 16 residues. Germline CDR1 is LGHNA and CDR2 is YSLEER. The CDR3 protein is CASSQADRGIENTIYF. The CDR3 DNA sequence: TGCGCCAGCAGCCAGGCAGACAGGGGAATTGAAAACACCATATATTTT.

The CDR3 spells CASSVRGHLYEQYF. The CDR3 DNA sequence: TGTGCCAGCAGTGTCAGGGGACACCTATACGAGCAGTACTTC. The chain employs TRBV6-5 and TRBJ2-7; D might be TRBD1 (6 bases). Deletions cut 5 bases from V and 4 bases from J, with 15 bases between. Germline values: CDR1 MNHEY, CDR2 SVGAGI. This CDR3 region has 14 residues.

The V gene is TRBV25-1, the J gene TRBJ2-1, with D unclear. The CDR3 is 12 amino acids. Trimming pared 1 base from V and 6 bases from J, leaving 4 bases between. Germline CDR1 MGHDK, CDR2 SYGVNS. CDR3 sequence: CASSEWFNEQFF. CDR3 DNA sequence: TGTGCCAGCAGTGAATGGTTCAATGAGCAGTTCTTC.

The V gene is TRBV4-1, the J gene TRBJ2-5; D is uncertain. CDR1 MGHRA and CDR2 YSYEKL come from the germline V gene. The germline V and J ends were trimmed by 1 base and 4 bases, with 7 bases remaining between them. The CDR3 is 13 residues long. DNA of the CDR3: TGCGCCAGCAGCCAAGTTTATGGAGAGACCCAGTACTTC. Its protein product is CASSQVYGETQYF.

This clonotype turned up a few times. CDR3 bases: TGTGCCAGCAGACACGCAGATGAAGCTTTCTTT. Its translation is CASRHADEAFF. J is TRBJ1-1 and V is TRBV11-2; D gene ambiguous. V shed 6 bases and J shed 7 bases, with 9 bases lying between them. The length of the CDR3 is 11 residues. Looked up from germline, CDR1 is SGHAT and CDR2 is FQNNGV.

The chain joins TRBV4-3 to TRBJ2-2; TRBD1 or TRBD2 may be the D gene (5 bases each). The germline CDR1 and CDR2 sequences are LGHNA and YSLEER. CDR3 size: 14 residues. The V and J ends lost 6 bases and 6 bases respectively, with 14 bases between them. The DNA for the CDR3 is TGCGCCAGCAGACCAGGGAGAGTAGCCGGGGAGCTGTTTTTT. Translating gives CASRPGRVAGELFF.

This chain joins TRBV27 and TRBJ2-5, with 15 positions matching TRBD2. Germline V gives CDR1 MNHEY, CDR2 SMNVEV (reference sequence). V trimming: 6 bases; J trimming: 10 bases; junction bases outside the gene matches: 9. This CDR3 has 15 residues. The DNA of the CDR3 is TGTGCCAGCAGCCCCGGACTAGCGGGGGGGCGGGGCCAGTACTTC. Translated, it gives CASSPGLAGGRGQYF.

The V and J genes are TRBV19 and TRBJ1-4, with D maybe TRBD1 (6 bases). Trimming stripped 5 bases from V and 0 bases from J, with 13 bases between. Germline lookup yields CDR1 LNHDA and CDR2 SQIVND (reference sequence). This CDR3 spans 16 amino acids. As DNA, the CDR3 is TGTGCCAGTAGTTCGGACAGCTTTTCAACTAATGAAAAACTGTTTTTT. Its protein is CASSSDSFSTNEKLFF.

This chain links TRBV6-5 with TRBJ2-3, with unresolved D. V shed 2 bases and J shed 2 bases, with 2 bases lying between them. Germline-derived CDR1 and CDR2 are MNHEY and SVGAGI. CDR3 length equals 12 residues. DNA for the CDR3: TGTGCCAGCAGTTACAACACAGATACGCAGTATTTT. Amino acids: CASSYNTDTQYF.

The rearrangement joins TRBV29-1 to TRBJ2-1; 12 nucleotides agree with TRBD2. Unmatched junction bases numbered 10, after V lost 6 bases and J lost 1 base. CDR3 size: 17 residues. Germline V lookup: CDR1 SQVTM, CDR2 ANQGSEA. The CDR3 bases are TGCAGCGTCCGGACTAGCGGGGAGGGTGGGTCCTACAATGAGCAGTTCTTC. As protein: CSVRTSGEGGSYNEQFF.

J is TRBJ2-4 and V is TRBV19; D gene unclear. This CDR3 has 14 residues. CDR1 and CDR2 from the germline V gene are LNHDA and SQIVND (reference sequence). The V gene lost 3 bases and the J gene lost 0 bases, with 6 bases spanning the gap. The CDR3 coding sequence is TGTGCCAGTAGTATCTTACTAGCCAAAAACATTCAGTACTTC. Translation gives CASSILLAKNIQYF.

The chain employs TRBV9 and TRBJ2-2, with TRBD1 matching 9 bases. V gave up 3 bases and J gave up 6 bases; unmatched junction bases: 6. This CDR3 contains 15 residues. Germline CDR1 SGDLS, CDR2 YYNGEE. In DNA, the CDR3 is TGTGCCAGCAGCGCACCGGGACAGGGCGCCGGGGAGCTGTTTTTT. This codes for CASSAPGQGAGELFF.